Presented here are 23 T cell receptor beta chains from one specimen sequenced in a study of blood T cell repertoires in COVID-19. The table came from immunoSEQ multiplex PCR; TCRdb's copy has only in-frame clones and leaves some out. The data hold roughly 200,000 clones, with roughly 73% observed a single time. Sequenced material: peripheral blood. These receptors all stem from a woman older than 75 with active or convalescent COVID-19.

The chain has TRBV29-1 and TRBJ2-3; 7 nucleotides align to TRBD2. The CDR3 runs 13 residues. Germline CDR1 is SQVTM and CDR2 is ANQGSEA. The V gene end was trimmed by 4 bases and the J gene end by 4 bases; junction bases not matched to a gene: 5. The CDR3 sequence is CSVGTSSADTQYF. DNA of the CDR3: TGCAGCGTTGGGACTAGTTCGGCAGATACGCAGTATTTT.

The table lists this clone with a count of one. The chain carries TRBV9 and TRBJ2-3; TRBD1 matches 9 bases. Germline CDR1 and CDR2: SGDLS and YYNGEE. The CDR3 covers 15 residues. J gave up 3 bases and V 0 bases, and 2 bases lay outside the gene matches. The CDR3 DNA sequence: TGTGCCAGCAGCGTAGGGACAGGGGTAACAGATACGCAGTATTTT. It yields the protein CASSVGTGVTDTQYF.

The chain joins TRBV24-1 to TRBJ1-5; no clear D gene. The V end was cut by 4 bases, the J end by 0 bases, with 6 bases between. Germline V gene sequence: CDR1 KGHDR, CDR2 SFDVKD. The CDR3 runs to 14 residues. The CDR3 bases are TGTGCCACCAGTGAGGCCGTTAGCAATCAGCCCCAGCATTTT. Amino acid sequence: CATSEAVSNQPQHF.

The rearrangement links TRBV12-5 to TRBJ2-1, with TRBD2 matching 7 bases. Losses at the gene ends were 0 bases for V and 2 bases for J; bases not matched to a gene: 4. CDR3 length equals 16 residues. Per the germline V gene, CDR1 is LGHNT and CDR2 is FRNRAP. CDR3 in amino acids: CASGLVRGGPYNEQFF. As DNA, the CDR3 is TGTGCTAGTGGTTTGGTACGCGGGGGTCCCTACAATGAGCAGTTCTTC.

The chain couples TRBV7-2 to TRBJ2-7, with D possibly matching TRBD1 (5 bases). The germline V gene has CDR1 SGHTA and CDR2 FQGNSA. V was cut by 0 bases and J by 2 bases, with 11 bases left in between. This CDR3 contains 15 residues. CDR3 protein: CASSLARGQTYEQYF. The CDR3 nucleotides read TGTGCCAGCAGCTTAGCGCGCGGACAAACCTACGAGCAGTACTTC.

A single count supports this clone. CDR3 coding DNA: TGTGCCAGCAGCCCGGGGGGGAGCGGGGTCTCCTACGAGCAGTACTTC. This sequence encodes CASSPGGSGVSYEQYF. The chain uses TRBV28 and TRBJ2-7; 8 positions agree with TRBD2. V was clipped by 6 bases and J by 0 bases; unmatched bases: 10. Germline lookup yields CDR1 MDHEN and CDR2 SYDVKM. This CDR3 has 16 amino acids.

This chain links TRBV4-3 with TRBJ2-1, with TRBD2 as a possible D gene (6 bases). CDR1 is LGHNA and CDR2 is YSLEER in the germline V gene. The CDR3 runs 15 residues. Trimming shortened V by 1 base and J by 9 bases, and 16 bases separated the two germline ends. This CDR3 is CASSQGGRGGVEQFF. CDR3 DNA sequence: TGCGCCAGCAGCCAAGGAGGGCGGGGAGGTGTTGAGCAGTTCTTC.

This clone was seen only once. The chain uses TRBV27 and TRBJ1-4; D gene unclear. Between the trimmed V and J ends, which lost 4 bases and 3 bases, there was a span of 12 bases. The CDR3 length is 15 residues. CDR1 and CDR2 (germline): MNHEY, SMNVEV (reference sequence). Here the CDR3 reads CASSYRGNPNEKLFF. DNA for the CDR3: TGTGCCAGCAGTTATAGAGGAAACCCTAATGAAAAACTGTTTTTT.

Only a few counts were recorded for this clone. DNA for the CDR3: TGTGCCAGCAGCCTAGGACAGACGAACACTGAAGCTTTCTTT. Encoded protein: CASSLGQTNTEAFF. The V gene is TRBV3-1 (or the pseudogene TRBV3-2), the J gene TRBJ1-1, with a possible D match to TRBD1 (6 bases). CDR3 length equals 14 residues. Looked up from germline, CDR1 is LGHDT and CDR2 is YNNKEL (reference sequence). With 4 bases removed from V and 1 base from J, the gap between germline ends came to 10 bases.

This clone was seen only once. The chain carries TRBV19 and TRBJ1-1; D is ambiguous. V gave up 7 bases and J gave up 8 bases, with 11 bases separating them. The CDR3 has 11 amino acids. CDR1 is LNHDA and CDR2 is SQIVND in the germline V gene (reference sequence). The CDR3 sequence is CASNAPGEAFF. The CDR3 DNA reads TGTGCCAGTAATGCGCCAGGCGAAGCTTTCTTT.

This chain joins TRBV6-2 or TRBV6-3 and TRBJ2-3; D possibly corresponds to TRBD1 (6 bases). Germline CDR1 reads MNHEY; CDR2 reads SVGEGT. Trimming cost V 0 bases and J 1 base, with 8 bases left between them. The CDR3 has 15 residues. CDR3 bases: TGTGCCAGCAGTTACTCGGACAGCGGCACAGATACGCAGTATTTT. Translation gives CASSYSDSGTDTQYF.

The chain links TRBV3-1 (or the pseudogene TRBV3-2) to TRBJ1-1, with TRBD1 matching 8 bases. The J segment lost 1 base and the V segment lost 3 bases, leaving 7 bases of the junction unmatched. The CDR3 has 16 residues. Per germline, CDR1 LGHDT and CDR2 YNNKEL (reference sequence). The CDR3 coding sequence is TGTGCCAGCAGCCAGACTCCCGGGACAGGGAACACTGAAGCTTTCTTT. Its translation: CASSQTPGTGNTEAFF.

The chain combines TRBV4-1 with TRBJ1-2; D remains unclear. This CDR3 has 13 amino acids. Germline V CDR1 and CDR2: MGHRA, YSYEKL. Trimming took off 0 bases at V and 3 bases at J, with 5 bases between the two ends. CDR3 residues: CASSQDGDYGYTF. In DNA form, the CDR3 reads TGCGCCAGCAGCCAAGACGGGGACTATGGCTACACCTTC.

V gene TRBV28 combines with J gene TRBJ2-5, with D possibly matching TRBD1 (6 bases). Germline CDR1 MDHEN, CDR2 SYDVKM. The CDR3 spans 15 residues. The V end lost 3 bases, the J end lost 5 bases, and 16 bases lay between the germline ends. The CDR3 region is CASSFGGQGKETQYF. The CDR3, as DNA: TGTGCCAGCAGTTTTGGAGGTCAGGGGAAGGAGACCCAGTACTTC. Full variable domain (outside the CDR3, taken from reference TRBV28 and TRBJ2-5): DVKVTQSSRYLVKRTGEKVFLECVQDMDHENMFWYRQDPGLGLRLIYFSYDVKMKEKGDIPEGYSVSREKKERFSLILESASTNQTSMYLCASSFGGQGKETQYFGPGTRLLVL.

This chain uses TRBV7-9 with TRBJ1-4; no definite D call. Germline V gives CDR1 SEHNR, CDR2 FQNEAQ (reference sequence). The CDR3 covers 15 residues. With 1 base removed from V and 7 bases from J, the gap between germline ends came to 13 bases. This chain's CDR3 is CASSLVLTSGEKLFF. The CDR3 region has the DNA TGTGCCAGCAGCTTAGTCCTTACCTCGGGTGAAAAACTGTTTTTT.

The chain uses TRBV4-2 and TRBJ1-5; D is unresolved. Germline CDR1 reads LGHNA; CDR2 reads YNFKEQ. CDR3 length equals 15 residues. Trimming removed 0 bases at V and 7 bases at J, with 13 bases between. In nucleotides, the CDR3 is TGTGCCAGCAGCCAAGATGGGCAGGAGGACCAGCCCCAGCATTTT. It encodes CASSQDGQEDQPQHF.

The chain links TRBV2 to TRBJ2-1, with 8 nucleotides matching TRBD1. CDR3 size: 14 residues. Per germline, CDR1 SNHLY and CDR2 FYNNEI. Unmatched junction bases numbered 3, after V lost 4 bases and J lost 4 bases. The CDR3 DNA sequence: TGTGCCAGCAGTGTGCAGGGGGCGTACAATGAGCAGTTCTTC. It yields the protein CASSVQGAYNEQFF.

This clone came up a few times. This chain links TRBV28 with TRBJ2-5; a possible D gene is TRBD2 (6 bases). Germline V gene data show CDR1 as MDHEN and CDR2 as SYDVKM. The CDR3 runs 14 residues. Trimming took off 5 bases at V and 5 bases at J, with 15 bases between the two ends. For the CDR3, the DNA is TGTGCCAGCAGTCGGAGGGTCGGGCAGGAGACCCAGTACTTC. The encoded protein is CASSRRVGQETQYF.

The gene calls are TRBV19 and TRBJ1-6; no clear D gene. Trimming left V 3 bases short and J 5 bases short, with 14 bases between. The CDR3 is 16 amino acids. CDR1 and CDR2 (germline): LNHDA, SQIVND (reference sequence). CDR3 DNA sequence: TGTGCCAGTAGTATCAACGTGGCAACCCATAATTCACCCCTCCACTTT. Its translation is CASSINVATHNSPLHF. Full variable domain (remainder filled in from reference TRBV19 and TRBJ1-6): DGGITQSPKYLFRKEGQNVTLSCEQNLNHDAMYWYRQDPGQGLRLIYYSQIVNDFQKGDIAEGYSVSREKKESFPLTVTSAQKNPTAFYLCASSINVATHNSPLHFGNGTRLTVT.

V is TRBV5-6 and J is TRBJ2-2, with D hard to call. The CDR3 spans 15 residues. V was trimmed by 0 bases and J by 4 bases, leaving 10 bases between them. The germline CDR1 and CDR2 sequences are SGHDT and YYEEEE. CDR3 DNA: TGTGCCAGCAGCTTGGGGCTAGAAGGCACCGGGGAGCTGTTTTTT. Encoded protein: CASSLGLEGTGELFF.

V and J are TRBV6-4 and TRBJ1-6; 8 bases align to TRBD1. Trimming at V came to 6 bases and at J to 0 bases, leaving 4 bases not matched to a gene. CDR1 and CDR2 (germline): MRHNA, SNTAGT. The CDR3 totals 16 residues. CDR3 residues: CASRTGESSYNSPLHF. As DNA, the CDR3 is TGTGCCAGCAGGACAGGGGAGAGCTCCTATAATTCACCCCTCCACTTT.

Only one count was recorded for this clone. The chain couples TRBV30 to TRBJ1-1, with 7 nucleotides matching TRBD1. This CDR3 has 13 amino acids. Trimming took 6 bases from V and 0 from J; bases not matched to a gene: 4. CDR1 and CDR2 from the germline V gene are GTSNPN and SVGIG (reference sequence). The CDR3, as DNA: TGTGCCTGTTTCGACAGGGTGAACACTGAAGCTTTCTTT. The encoded protein is CACFDRVNTEAFF.

This clone was seen only once. J is TRBJ2-3 and V is TRBV3-1 (or the pseudogene TRBV3-2); no reliable D call. The CDR3 totals 14 residues. Per the germline V gene, CDR1 is LGHDT and CDR2 is YNNKEL (reference sequence). Trimming removed 2 bases from V and 4 bases from J, with 10 bases in between. The CDR3 spells CASSQRGSSDTQYF. The CDR3 DNA sequence: TGTGCCAGCAGCCAACGAGGTTCGTCAGATACGCAGTATTTT.